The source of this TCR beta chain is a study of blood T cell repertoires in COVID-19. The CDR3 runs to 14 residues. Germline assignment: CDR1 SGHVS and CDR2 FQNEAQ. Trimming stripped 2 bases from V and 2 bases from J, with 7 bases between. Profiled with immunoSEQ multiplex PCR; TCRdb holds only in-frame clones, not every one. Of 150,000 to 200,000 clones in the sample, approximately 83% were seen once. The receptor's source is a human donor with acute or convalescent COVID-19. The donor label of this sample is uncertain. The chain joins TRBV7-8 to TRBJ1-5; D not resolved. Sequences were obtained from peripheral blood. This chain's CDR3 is CASSLFQGNQPQHF. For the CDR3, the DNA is TGTGCCAGCAGCTTATTCCAGGGCAATCAGCCCCAGCATTTT.